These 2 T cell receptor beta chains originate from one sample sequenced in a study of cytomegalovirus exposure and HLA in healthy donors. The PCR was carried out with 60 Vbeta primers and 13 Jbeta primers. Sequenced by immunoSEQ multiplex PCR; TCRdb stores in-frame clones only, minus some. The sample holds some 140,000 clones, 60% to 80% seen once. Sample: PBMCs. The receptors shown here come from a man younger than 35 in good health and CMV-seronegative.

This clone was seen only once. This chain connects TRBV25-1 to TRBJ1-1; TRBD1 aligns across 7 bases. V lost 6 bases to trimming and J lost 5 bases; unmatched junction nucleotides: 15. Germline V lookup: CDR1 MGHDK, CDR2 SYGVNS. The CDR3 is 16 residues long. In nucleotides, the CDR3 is TGTGCCAGCAGCCCTACAGGGGTGAGGTCAAAAACTGAAGCTTTCTTT. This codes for CASSPTGVRSKTEAFF.

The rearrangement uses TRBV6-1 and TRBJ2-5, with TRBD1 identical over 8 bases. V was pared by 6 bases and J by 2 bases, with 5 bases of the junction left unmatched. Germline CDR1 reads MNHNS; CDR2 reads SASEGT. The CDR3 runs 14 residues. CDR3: CASRGTGIQETQYF. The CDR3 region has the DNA TGTGCCAGCAGGGGGACAGGAATTCAAGAGACCCAGTACTTC.